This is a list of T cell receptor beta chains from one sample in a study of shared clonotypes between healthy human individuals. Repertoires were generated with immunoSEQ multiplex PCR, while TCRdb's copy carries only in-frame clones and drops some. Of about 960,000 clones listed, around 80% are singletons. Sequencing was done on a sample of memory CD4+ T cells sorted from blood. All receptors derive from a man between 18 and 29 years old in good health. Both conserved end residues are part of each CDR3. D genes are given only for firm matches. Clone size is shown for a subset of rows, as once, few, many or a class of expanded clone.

CDR3: CASSSGQPNTEAFF
DNA: TGCGCCAGCAGCTCCGGACAGCCGAACACTGAAGCTTTCTTT
size: -
V: TRBV5-1
J: TRBJ1-1
D: -

CDR3: CASSVPTLPDTQYF
DNA: TGTGCCAGCAGCGTACCCACACTCCCAGATACGCAGTATTTT
size: -
V: TRBV9
J: TRBJ2-3
D: -

CDR3: CASSPDRAGVRIINTEAFF
DNA: TGTGCCAGCTCACCAGACAGGGCGGGGGTTCGGATCATCAACACTGAAGCTTTCTTT
size: -
V: TRBV18
J: TRBJ1-1
D: TRBD1

CDR3: CASSEGGYNSPLHF
DNA: TGTGCCAGCAGCGAGGGGGGATATAATTCACCCCTCCACTTT
size: -
V: TRBV9
J: TRBJ1-6
D: -

CDR3: CASSVQQNTEAFF
DNA: TGTGCCAGCAGTGTACAGCAGAACACTGAAGCTTTCTTT
size: -
V: TRBV6-1
J: TRBJ1-1
D: -

CDR3: CASSTRGGEDEQYF
DNA: TGTGCCAGCTCCACCCGCGGGGGGGAAGACGAGCAGTACTTC
size: -
V: TRBV18
J: TRBJ2-7
D: TRBD2

CDR3: CAISESRTPNTEAFF
DNA: TGTGCCATCAGTGAGTCGAGGACACCCAACACTGAAGCTTTCTTT
size: -
V: TRBV10-3
J: TRBJ1-1
D: -

CDR3: CASSQALNTEAFF
DNA: TGTGCCAGCAGCCAAGCTTTGAACACTGAAGCTTTCTTT
size: many
V: TRBV14
J: TRBJ1-1
D: -

CDR3: CASSVRGSVGDEQFF
DNA: TGTGCCAGCAGTGTGAGGGGGAGTGTCGGCGATGAGCAGTTCTTC
size: -
V: TRBV2
J: TRBJ2-1
D: -

CDR3: CASSQSRGGNTIYF
DNA: TGTGCCAGCAGCCAATCAAGGGGTGGAAACACCATATATTTT
size: -
V: TRBV16
J: TRBJ1-3
D: -

CDR3: CASSPTANNQPQHF
DNA: TGTGCCAGCAGCCCAACAGCTAACAATCAGCCCCAGCATTTT
size: -
V: TRBV7-9
J: TRBJ1-5
D: -

CDR3: CASSGGTGNAYEQYF
DNA: TGCGCCAGCAGCGGGGGGACTGGAAACGCCTACGAGCAGTACTTC
size: few
V: TRBV4-3
J: TRBJ2-7
D: -

CDR3: CASRKGVNTEAFF
DNA: TGTGCCAGCAGAAAGGGGGTTAACACTGAAGCTTTCTTT
size: -
V: TRBV2
J: TRBJ1-1
D: -

CDR3: CASSYSIQGAGGYTF
DNA: TGTGCCAGCAGTTACTCAATACAGGGGGCCGGTGGCTACACCTTC
size: -
V: TRBV6-5
J: TRBJ1-2
D: TRBD1

CDR3: CASSQEAGTWYPGELFF
DNA: TGCGCCAGCAGCCAAGAAGCCGGGACTTGGTACCCCGGGGAGCTGTTTTTT
size: once
V: TRBV4-3
J: TRBJ2-2
D: -

CDR3: CASSPGLGDQPQHF
DNA: TGTGCCAGCTCACCCGGTCTGGGAGATCAGCCCCAGCATTTT
size: -
V: TRBV18
J: TRBJ1-5
D: -

CDR3: CASIDLSELSYNSPLHF
DNA: TGTGCCAGCATAGACTTGTCCGAGCTCTCCTATAATTCACCCCTCCACTTT
size: -
V: TRBV2
J: TRBJ1-6
D: -

CDR3: CASSLGAGALQPQHF
DNA: TGCGCCAGCAGCTTGGGGGCAGGGGCGTTGCAGCCCCAGCATTTT
size: few
V: TRBV5-1
J: TRBJ1-5
D: -

CDR3: CASSPGGTGVKRYGYTF
DNA: TGTGCCAGCAGCCCTGGAGGGACAGGCGTCAAGAGGTATGGCTACACCTTC
size: -
V: TRBV4-2
J: TRBJ1-2
D: TRBD1

CDR3: CAISEGTSGVETQYF
DNA: TGTGCCATCAGTGAGGGGACTAGCGGGGTAGAGACCCAGTACTTC
size: -
V: TRBV10-3
J: TRBJ2-5
D: TRBD2

CDR3: CASSLTSVRETQYF
DNA: TGCGCCAGCAGCTTGACTAGCGTTCGAGAGACCCAGTACTTC
size: few
V: TRBV5-1
J: TRBJ2-5
D: TRBD2

CDR3: CASSPPAGSEQYF
DNA: TGTGCCAGCAGCCCTCCGGCAGGGAGCGAGCAGTACTTC
size: -
V: TRBV5-6
J: TRBJ2-7
D: -

CDR3: CASSQSAGTSYNEQFF
DNA: TGTGCCAGCAGCCAAAGTGCCGGGACCTCCTACAATGAGCAGTTCTTC
size: -
V: TRBV5-4
J: TRBJ2-1
D: -

CDR3: CASSVGGMETQYF
DNA: TGTGCCAGCTCAGTGGGGGGCATGGAGACCCAGTACTTC
size: -
V: TRBV18
J: TRBJ2-5
D: -

CDR3: CASTPAGGDYGYTF
DNA: TGTGCCAGCACCCCCGCAGGGGGCGACTATGGCTACACCTTC
size: few
V: TRBV21-1
J: TRBJ1-2
D: -

CDR3: CASSRPRQGRANYGYTF
DNA: TGCGCCAGCAGCCGCCCTCGACAGGGCCGGGCTAACTATGGCTACACCTTC
size: -
V: TRBV4-1
J: TRBJ1-2
D: TRBD1

CDR3: CASSEARASLQETQYF
DNA: TGTGCCAGCAGTGAAGCGCGGGCTAGCTTGCAAGAGACCCAGTACTTC
size: -
V: TRBV2
J: TRBJ2-5
D: -

CDR3: CASSYPGRSDTQYF
DNA: TGTGCCAGCAGTTACCCAGGACGGTCAGATACGCAGTATTTT
size: -
V: TRBV6-6
J: TRBJ2-3
D: -